A selection of T cell receptor beta chains follows, all from one sample in a study of blood T cell repertoires in COVID-19. Generated by immunoSEQ multiplex PCR, the TCRdb table keeps only in-frame clones and is missing some. Among 300,000 to 400,000 clones listed, roughly 89% were seen once. The specimen was peripheral blood. The receptors were sampled from a man in his thirties or forties with COVID-19, enrolled during active disease. CDR3s include the opening cysteine and the closing phenylalanine or tryptophan. D genes are given only for firm matches.

CDR3nt | CDR3aa | v_gene | d_gene | j_gene
TGTGCCATCAGTGAGACAGAAAATTCACCCCTCCACTTT | CAISETENSPLHF | TRBV10-3 | - | TRBJ1-6
TGTGCCAGCAGTTTCCGGGTAAACTATGGCTACACCTTC | CASSFRVNYGYTF | TRBV27 | - | TRBJ1-2
TGCGCCAGCAGCTTGGCACAGGGCTCTGGAAACACCATATATTTT | CASSLAQGSGNTIYF | TRBV5-1 | - | TRBJ1-3
TGTGCCAGCAGACGAACAGGGGCGGCGGGATCCTATAATTCACCCCTCCACTTT | CASRRTGAAGSYNSPLHF | TRBV6-6 | TRBD1 | TRBJ1-6
TGTGCCAGCAGCCCGGCGCAGGGTTATAATGAAAAACTGTTTTTT | CASSPAQGYNEKLFF | TRBV28 | - | TRBJ1-4
TGTGCCAGCAGCCAAATATCTACAGGGATAGATGGCTACACCTTC | CASSQISTGIDGYTF | TRBV14 | - | TRBJ1-2
TGTGCCAGCAGCGTAGGGCCAGGGAACTATGGCTACACCTTC | CASSVGPGNYGYTF | TRBV9 | - | TRBJ1-2
TGTGCCAGCAGCTTAAATCGGTTCATGGGTCAGGGTGAATTCATAGATGGCGAGCAGTACTTC | CASSLNRFMGQGEFIDGEQYF | TRBV7-8 | - | TRBJ2-7
TGTGCCAGCTCACCTGGACTAGCGGGAGGGCCCGGGGAGCTGTTTTTT | CASSPGLAGGPGELFF | TRBV18 | TRBD2 | TRBJ2-2
TGTGCCAGCAGCCAGGGACTCTATGGCTACACCTTC | CASSQGLYGYTF | TRBV3-1/TRBV3-2 | - | TRBJ1-2
TGTGCCAGAGGCGGGGGCACAGATACGCAGTATTTT | CARGGGTDTQYF | TRBV6-4 | - | TRBJ2-3
TGTGCCAGCAGCTCATACTACCAAGAGACCCAGTACTTC | CASSSYYQETQYF | TRBV7-3 | - | TRBJ2-5
TGCGCCAGCAGCTTGCAGGGAAGGTACGAGCAGTACTTC | CASSLQGRYEQYF | TRBV5-1 | - | TRBJ2-7
TGTGCCAGCCTTGGGACTAAGCTTTACAATGAGCAGTTCTTC | CASLGTKLYNEQFF | TRBV28 | TRBD2 | TRBJ2-1
TGCGCCAGCAGCCCCGACAGAAACAATGAGCAGTTCTTC | CASSPDRNNEQFF | TRBV5-1 | - | TRBJ2-1
TGTGCCAGCAGCTTAGCGGGACAGGGGAATCAGCCCCAGCATTTT | CASSLAGQGNQPQHF | TRBV7-9 | TRBD1 | TRBJ1-5
TGTGCCAGTACTCTTTCGCCCGGGACAGGGAGAGTCAAACTGTTTTTT | CASTLSPGTGRVKLFF | TRBV19 | TRBD1 | TRBJ1-4
TGTGCCAGCACCTCGGGGGAGGGCACTGAAGCTTTCTTT | CASTSGEGTEAFF | TRBV12-3/TRBV12-4 | - | TRBJ1-1
TGTGCCATCAGCGGACAGCAGAATAACAATGAGCAGTTCTTC | CAISGQQNNNEQFF | TRBV10-3 | - | TRBJ2-1
TGTGCCAGCAGTCATGCCTGGCTAGCGACCTACGAGCAGTACTTC | CASSHAWLATYEQYF | TRBV6-1 | - | TRBJ2-7
TGTGCCAGCAGCTTGGCAGGCTTCATCTACGAGCAGTACTTC | CASSLAGFIYEQYF | TRBV5-4 | - | TRBJ2-7
TGCGCCAGCAGCCAAGATCCGGGACAGGGTATGGCTAACTATGGCTACACCTTC | CASSQDPGQGMANYGYTF | TRBV4-1 | TRBD1 | TRBJ1-2
TGTGCCAGCAGCTTGTTAGGAGACTCCTACAATGAGCAGTTCTTC | CASSLLGDSYNEQFF | TRBV7-9 | - | TRBJ2-1
TGTGCCAGCTCACCTTCTGTTTGGGGACAGGGGCAAGGGGCTGAAGCTTTCTTT | CASSPSVWGQGQGAEAFF | TRBV18 | TRBD1 | TRBJ1-1